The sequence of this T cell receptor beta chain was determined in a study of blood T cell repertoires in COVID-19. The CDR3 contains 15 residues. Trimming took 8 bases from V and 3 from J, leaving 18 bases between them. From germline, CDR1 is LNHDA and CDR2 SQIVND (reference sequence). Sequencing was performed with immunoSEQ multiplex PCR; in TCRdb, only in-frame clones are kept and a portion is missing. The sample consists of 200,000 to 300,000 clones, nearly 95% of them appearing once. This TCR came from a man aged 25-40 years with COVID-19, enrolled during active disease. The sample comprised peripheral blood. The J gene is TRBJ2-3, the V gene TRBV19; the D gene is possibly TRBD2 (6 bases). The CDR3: CASAPTSLLTDTQYF. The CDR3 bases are TGTGCCAGTGCCCCCACTAGCTTGCTGACAGATACGCAGTATTTT.